This paragraph covers one T cell receptor (beta chain) sequence. This sample was included in a study of spatial heterogeneity in lung cancer. Germline lookup yields CDR1 SGHRS and CDR2 YFSETQ. V dropped 0 bases and J dropped 4 bases, with 13 bases sitting between them. This CDR3 has 16 residues. Described time point: sample taken at primary tumor resection. There were 72 donors, all of them untreated patients with early-stage non-small cell lung cancer. Unsorted tumor, nontumor lung tissue or cryopreserved PBMC supplied the whole RNA. Single TCR cDNA molecules each had their own unique molecular identifier. TCRdb independently ran MiXCR on the 5' RACE reads; one entry per CDR3 protein. This table has nearly 80,000 distinct CDR3 sequences, around 7.8% appearing once.

This sequence was found in a male donor with early-stage non-small cell lung cancer. The specimen was PBMCs, collected at surgery. V gene TRBV5-1 combines with J gene TRBJ2-2, with D maybe TRBD2 (5 bases). The CDR3 reads CASSLGGSAGTGELFF. The DNA for the CDR3 is TGCGCCAGCAGCTTGGGAGGGAGTGCGGGCACCGGGGAGCTGTTTTTT.